A selection of T cell receptor beta chains follows, all from one sample in a study of cytomegalovirus exposure and HLA in healthy donors. This table comes from immunoSEQ multiplex PCR, and its TCRdb copy is limited to in-frame clones, with some not included. There are about 36,000 clones in the sample; 60% to 75% occur only once, and approximately 7% lies in the top ten. The sequencing input was PBMCs. The receptors shown here come from a man aged 25-45 years in good health and CMV-seronegative. Both conserved end residues are part of each CDR3. The order of the fields is D gene, clone size, J gene, V gene, CDR3 protein, CDR3 DNA. A D gene is named only where the DNA matches it firmly. The listing skips clone size in some rows; elsewhere it reads once, few, many or a size class.

>TRBD1|-|TRBJ1-3|TRBV5-1
CASSARQGARGNTIYF
TGCGCCAGCAGCGCGCGGCAGGGGGCGCGGGGAAACACCATATATTTT
>-|-|TRBJ1-5|TRBV28
CASSSSLRNQPQHF
TGTGCCAGCAGTTCCTCGCTGCGGAATCAGCCCCAGCATTTT
>TRBD1|few|TRBJ2-7|TRBV5-6
CASTRQGGTYEQYF
TGTGCCAGCACCAGACAGGGGGGGACCTACGAGCAGTACTTC
>-|few|TRBJ1-1|TRBV28
CASRRSGFSMNTEAFF
TGTGCCAGCAGGAGAAGCGGCTTTTCCATGAACACTGAAGCTTTCTTT
>TRBD2|-|TRBJ2-3|TRBV15
CATSRGGSYANTQYF
TGTGCCACCAGCAGGGGGGGGTCTTACGCGAATACGCAGTATTTT
>-|-|TRBJ1-1|TRBV2
CASSYGSGVVTEAFF
TGTGCCAGCAGTTATGGGAGTGGGGTGGTCACTGAAGCTTTCTTT
>TRBD1|-|TRBJ1-1|TRBV5-1
CASSWGQGGTEAFF
TGCGCCAGCAGCTGGGGACAGGGCGGGACTGAAGCTTTCTTT
>-|-|TRBJ1-1|TRBV6-5
CASKRGPNTEAFF
TGTGCCAGCAAGCGGGGCCCCAACACTGAAGCTTTCTTT
>TRBD2|-|TRBJ2-7|TRBV18
CASRGGGGSYEQYF
TGTGCCAGTCGGGGAGGCGGGGGATCCTACGAGCAGTACTTC
>-|-|TRBJ2-5|TRBV4-1
CASSHGTQGETQYF
TGCGCCAGCAGCCACGGGACACAGGGAGAGACCCAGTACTTC
>TRBD1|-|TRBJ2-7|TRBV10-3
CAINPGQGEQYF
TGTGCCATCAACCCTGGACAGGGCGAGCAGTACTTC
>TRBD1|-|TRBJ1-1|TRBV18
CASSPTGAPRTFF
TGTGCCAGCTCACCTACAGGGGCACCGAGGACTTTCTTT
>-|-|TRBJ2-7|TRBV7-2
CASSLNGQVTYEQYF
TGTGCCAGCAGCTTAAATGGGCAGGTTACCTACGAGCAGTACTTC
>TRBD1|-|TRBJ1-1|TRBV29-1
CSVGQGKEVTEAFF
TGCAGCGTTGGACAGGGTAAGGAAGTCACTGAAGCTTTCTTT
>TRBD2|-|TRBJ2-7|TRBV6-1
CASSGTLLAGTAEQYF
TGTGCCAGCAGTGGAACCCTCCTAGCGGGTACGGCCGAGCAGTACTTC
>-|-|TRBJ2-6|TRBV5-6
CASSPGISGANVLTF
TGTGCCAGCAGCCCAGGGATCTCTGGGGCCAACGTCCTGACTTTC
>-|-|TRBJ2-3|TRBV25-1
CASSDSSSTDTQYF
TGTGCCAGCAGTGATTCCTCTAGCACAGATACGCAGTATTTT
>-|-|TRBJ2-5|TRBV25-1
CASSDHQGGKETQYF
TGTGCCAGCAGTGACCATCAGGGGGGTAAAGAGACCCAGTACTTC
>TRBD2|-|TRBJ2-1|TRBV6-1
CASLPRSGRAAEQFF
TGTGCCAGCCTACCAAGGAGCGGGAGGGCCGCTGAGCAGTTCTTC
>TRBD1|-|TRBJ1-1|TRBV7-9
CASSLGTGIEAFF
TGTGCCAGCAGCTTAGGGACAGGAATCGAAGCTTTCTTT
>-|-|TRBJ1-5|TRBV28
CASSFEDIPEPQHF
TGTGCCAGCAGTTTTGAGGACATTCCTGAGCCCCAGCATTTT
>TRBD1|-|TRBJ1-5|TRBV28
CASSPLPLLDRDSNQPQHF
TGTGCCAGCAGTCCACTCCCTCTACTTGACAGGGATAGCAATCAGCCCCAGCATTTT
>-|-|TRBJ1-1|TRBV27
CASSLRGLTEAFF
TGTGCCAGCAGTTTAAGGGGCTTAACTGAAGCTTTCTTT
>-|-|TRBJ2-5|TRBV10-3
CAISESGIQETQYF
TGTGCCATCAGTGAGTCGGGCATACAAGAGACCCAGTACTTC
>TRBD1|-|TRBJ1-5|TRBV2
CASSQQGAGNQPQHF
TGTGCCAGCAGTCAACAGGGGGCCGGCAATCAGCCCCAGCATTTT
>TRBD1|-|TRBJ1-4|TRBV4-1
CASSQVGTGEEKLFF
TGCGCCAGCAGCCAAGTCGGGACAGGGGAGGAAAAACTGTTTTTT
>TRBD1|few|TRBJ1-5|TRBV2
CASSGDSPRGPQHF
TGTGCCAGCAGTGGGGACAGCCCGCGAGGGCCCCAGCATTTT
>TRBD2|few|TRBJ2-7|TRBV7-9
CASSPYSGRDTYEQYF
TGTGCCAGCAGCCCATATAGCGGGCGTGATACCTACGAGCAGTACTTC
>TRBD1|-|TRBJ2-3|TRBV29-1
CSVEAGQGEDTQYF
TGCAGCGTTGAAGCGGGACAGGGGGAAGATACGCAGTATTTT
>-|few|TRBJ2-7|TRBV6-5
CASSSLTYEQYF
TGTGCCAGCAGTTCCCTAACCTACGAGCAGTACTTC
>-|-|TRBJ1-1|TRBV29-1
CSVRGGEGTEAFF
TGCAGCGTTCGCGGGGGGGAGGGCACTGAAGCTTTCTTT
>-|few|TRBJ1-5|TRBV6-1
CASSLEGGGNQPQHF
TGTGCCAGCAGTCTAGAAGGGGGAGGCAATCAGCCCCAGCATTTT
>TRBD1|few|TRBJ2-5|TRBV13
CASSRDRGKTQYF
TGTGCCAGCAGCCGAGACAGGGGAAAGACCCAGTACTTC
>-|-|TRBJ1-2|TRBV5-1
CASSLRQVSHGYTF
TGCGCCAGCAGCTTGCGACAGGTCTCCCATGGCTACACCTTC
>-|-|TRBJ1-2|TRBV28
CASRLQGLNYGYTF
TGTGCCAGCAGACTCCAGGGGCTTAACTATGGCTACACCTTC
>-|few|TRBJ1-2|TRBV5-5
CASSSEGRYGYTF
TGTGCCAGCAGCTCGGAGGGGAGGTACGGCTACACCTTC
>TRBD1|-|TRBJ1-2|TRBV28
CASTLQGALGYTF
TGTGCCAGCACTCTCCAGGGGGCGCTAGGCTACACCTTC
>-|few|TRBJ2-7|TRBV4-2
CASSPRFLDRVTYEQYF
TGTGCCAGCAGCCCCCGATTCTTAGATAGAGTTACCTACGAGCAGTACTTC
>TRBD2|once|TRBJ2-2|TRBV2
CASSRAGGLTGELFF
TGTGCCAGCTCTCGAGCGGGGGGACTTACCGGGGAGCTGTTTTTT
>TRBD1|once|TRBJ2-2|TRBV7-9
CASSLGQGGRLDTGELFF
TGTGCCAGCAGCCTTGGACAGGGAGGAAGGTTGGACACCGGGGAGCTGTTTTTT
>-|-|TRBJ2-6|TRBV2
CASSAESGANVLTF
TGTGCCAGCAGCGCGGAGTCTGGGGCCAACGTCCTGACTTTC
>-|few|TRBJ1-5|TRBV4-3
CASSQDGGPNQPQHF
TGCGCCAGCAGCCAAGATGGCGGTCCCAATCAGCCCCAGCATTTT
>TRBD2|-|TRBJ2-1|TRBV5-4
CASSSRLAGADNEQFF
TGTGCCAGCAGCTCCCGACTAGCGGGGGCAGACAATGAGCAGTTCTTC
>TRBD1|few|TRBJ1-6|TRBV6-5
CASSRDRNNSPLHF
TGTGCCAGCAGCAGGGACAGAAATAATTCACCCCTCCACTTT